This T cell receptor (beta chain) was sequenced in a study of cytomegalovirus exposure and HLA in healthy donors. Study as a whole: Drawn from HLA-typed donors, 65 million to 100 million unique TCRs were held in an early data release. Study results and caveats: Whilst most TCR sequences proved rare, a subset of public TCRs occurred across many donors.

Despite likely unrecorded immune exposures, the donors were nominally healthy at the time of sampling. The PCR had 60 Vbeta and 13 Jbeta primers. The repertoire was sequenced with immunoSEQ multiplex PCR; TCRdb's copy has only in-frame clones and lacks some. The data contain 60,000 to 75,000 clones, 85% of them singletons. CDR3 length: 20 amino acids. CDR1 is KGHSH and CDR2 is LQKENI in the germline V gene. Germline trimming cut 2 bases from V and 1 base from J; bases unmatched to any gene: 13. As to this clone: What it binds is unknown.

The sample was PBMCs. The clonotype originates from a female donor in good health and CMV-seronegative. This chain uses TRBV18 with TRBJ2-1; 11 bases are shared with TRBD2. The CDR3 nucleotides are TGTGCCAGCTCACCAGATGATGATGGACTAGCGGGTCCATCCTACAATGAGCAGTTCTTC. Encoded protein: CASSPDDDGLAGPSYNEQFF.